The source of this TCR beta chain is a study of tumor-infiltrating lymphocytes in primary liver carcinoma. A constant-region primer primed TCR beta cDNA synthesis from roughly 510 ng of total RNA. Library construction for TCR beta comprised three nested multiplex PCR rounds performed with slightly modified ARM-PCR. Each of the first two PCR rounds ran approximately 11 cycles with TRBV1-TRBV30 forward and C-beta reverse primers. TCRdb processed the multiplex PCR reads anew with MiXCR; each CDR3 protein has one entry. The table includes about 190,000 distinct CDR3 sequences, around 81% detected once. About this clonotype itself: Its antigen is currently unknown. The germline gene is not matched at one end of the junction; a read error may be the cause.

Co-extraction yielded RNA and DNA from roughly 21-30 mg of unsorted bulk tissue. The study's findings and limits: Against blood, tumors held a significantly higher top-250-clone fraction (p = 0.039).

Germline loops: CDR1 SQVTM, CDR2 ANQGSEA. The CDR3 has 13 residues. Sequenced sample: tumor tissue from primary liver carcinoma. The chain couples TRBV29-1 to TRBJ2-2; a weak D match, TRBD1 (6 bases). The clonotype comes from a man in his forties with primary liver carcinoma and hepatitis B virus infection. CDR3 residues: CSVYTGNTGELLF. The CDR3 DNA is TGCAGCGTTTATACAGGGAACACCGGGGAACTGTTATTT.